The rows below give T cell receptor beta chains drawn from one sample of a study of blood T cells in healthy people across ages. One entry per CDR3 protein results from TCRdb running MiXCR on the 5' RACE reads. The sample contains 550,000 to 750,000 distinct CDR3 sequences, around 21% of which appear only once. Sequences were obtained from blood. These receptors all stem from a man between 65 and 80 years old in good health. CDR3s leave out the opening cysteine and the closing phenylalanine or tryptophan. Fields, in order: V gene, J gene, CDR3 protein.

>TRBV20-1|TRBJ2-3
SAGLQGRTDTQY
>TRBV6-5|-
ASSFGTSGSGAYEQY
>TRBV7-2|-
ASSDGTVYEQY
>TRBV20-1|TRBJ2-1
SANGAQGLSYNEQF
>TRBV9|TRBJ1-4
ASSEVQVGKLF
>TRBV10-3|-
AAESRAGGPGEQY
>TRBV4-1|TRBJ2-2
ASSQGTTRPTNTGELF
>TRBV4-1|TRBJ2-7
ASSQQGHSYEQY
>TRBV7-3|TRBJ2-7
ASSLTGGSAYEQY
>TRBV20-1|-
SASPTTTEQGTYEQY
>TRBV24-1|TRBJ1-2
ATDNNYGYT
>TRBV20-1|TRBJ2-5
SARAPGHQETQY
>TRBV7-9|TRBJ2-1
ASSPYRVGINEQF
>TRBV20-1|TRBJ2-7
SARDLDSYHNEQY
>TRBV7-2|TRBJ1-6
ASSWGPTVVYNSPLH
>TRBV5-1|TRBJ2-7
ASSLPSYEQY
>TRBV28|TRBJ2-7
ASSSPKDRDPYEQY
>TRBV20-1|TRBJ1-1
SAREGTENTETF
>TRBV14|TRBJ2-7
ASSQDQVLYEQY
>TRBV5-1|TRBJ2-7
ASSLKQGPNEQY
>TRBV5-1|TRBJ1-4
ASSLTGGGTNEKLF
>TRBV5-1|TRBJ2-1
ASSLEARDEQF
>TRBV18|TRBJ2-2
ASSPETWTGELF
>TRBV4-1|TRBJ2-5
ASSQGVLAGWETQY
>TRBV18|TRBJ1-3
ASSPAGSSYSGNTIY
>TRBV29-1|TRBJ2-3
SSEELGFGTQY
>TRBV5-1|TRBJ2-3
ASSLVAGAGDTQY
>TRBV20-1|TRBJ2-5
SAQGGQETQH
>TRBV29-1|-
SVGRAYNEQF
>TRBV3-1|TRBJ2-7
ASRKRSGDYEQY
>TRBV12-3/TRBV12-4|TRBJ2-2
ASSLGPRESPGELF
>TRBV3-1|TRBJ2-3
ASSQIATSNTDTQY
>TRBV7-2|TRBJ2-1
ASSLASATQNEQF
>TRBV29-1|TRBJ2-5
SVDAGVKETQY
>TRBV5-1|TRBJ2-7
ASSQSPDGPYEQY
>TRBV6-1|TRBJ2-7
ASSEARGQGLYEQY
>TRBV7-2|TRBJ1-6
ASSPGTGNNSPLH
>TRBV7-9|TRBJ2-1
ASSLAAGGLEQF
>TRBV7-2|TRBJ2-3
ASSLNPGQRTDTQY
>TRBV20-1|TRBJ2-2
SARVPQGAGELF
>TRBV3-1|TRBJ2-2
ASTGRAVTGELF
>TRBV18|TRBJ1-5
ASSPGARSNQPQH
>TRBV3-1|TRBJ2-3
ASTQSLAGTDTQY
>TRBV24-1|TRBJ2-1
ATSDPGTGSYNEQF